This TCR beta chain originates from a study of T cells in Graves' hyperthyroidism and ophthalmopathy. TCR beta CDR3 sequences were amplified from RNA transcripts. RT-PCR in the first round (using the HTBI primer set) targeted the TCR CDR3. Using its own MiXCR run on the multiplex PCR reads, TCRdb lists one record per CDR3 protein. The profile shows about 690,000 distinct CDR3 sequences, 15% to 20% of them singletons. V lost 3 bases to trimming and J lost 1 base, with 3 bases between them. Germline CDR1 is SQVTM and CDR2 is ANQGSEA. The CDR3 has 12 residues. This clonotype showed up just a few times. The V and J genes are TRBV29-1 and TRBJ2-2; D unresolved. The specimen was blood. This TCR was recovered from a man aged 50-60 years with Graves' hyperthyroidism. The CDR3 here is CSVDMNTGELFF. The CDR3 nucleotides are TGCAGCGTTGACATGAACACCGGGGAGCTGTTTTTT.